A single sample gave rise to the 15 T cell receptor beta chains below, sequenced in a study of CD8+ T cells in alopecia areata. RNA, once extracted, was reverse transcribed into cDNA for use as the sequencing template. Clones were sequenced by immunoSEQ multiplex PCR, and TCRdb holds only the in-frame ones, with some missing. The repertoire holds under 150,000 clones, approximately 57% seen once, with 5.7% in the top ten. Noted treatment: oral pan-JAK inhibitor, 5-10 mg twice daily. The sample was CD4+ T cells sorted from blood, taken at week 4, from a patient treated with tofacitinib. The receptors stem from a human donor with alopecia areata.

This chain uses TRBV30 with TRBJ1-1; 12 positions agree with TRBD1. Trimming at V came to 2 bases and at J to 4 bases, leaving 5 bases not matched to a gene. The CDR3 length is 15 residues. Germline CDR1 is GTSNPN and CDR2 is SVGIG (reference sequence). The CDR3 DNA follows: TGTGCCTGGAGTAAATGGGACAGGGGGCGCACTGAAGCTTTCTTT. Translated: CAWSKWDRGRTEAFF.

The J gene is TRBJ2-7, the V gene TRBV7-2; D may be TRBD1 or TRBD2 (5 bases each). Trimming removed 4 bases from V and 3 bases from J, with 10 bases in between. The CDR3 runs to 13 residues. Germline lookup yields CDR1 SGHTA and CDR2 FQGNSA. CDR3 amino acids: CASSSGPDYEQYF. The CDR3 DNA follows: TGTGCCAGCAGCTCGGGGCCGGACTACGAGCAGTACTTC.

The chain is built from TRBV4-1 and TRBJ2-7, with TRBD2 matching 9 bases. This CDR3 contains 15 residues. CDR1 is MGHRA, CDR2 YSYEKL, per germline. With 3 bases clipped from V and 5 bases from J, the junction kept 8 bases outside the gene matches. The CDR3 DNA reads TGCGCCAGCAGCCAGTTCGTAGCGGGAGTGAACGAGCAGTACTTC. Translated: CASSQFVAGVNEQYF.

CDR3 nucleotides: TGTGCCAGCAGTCCCACTACCGCCATCCTCGATACGCAGTATTTT. This codes for CASSPTTAILDTQYF. This sequence joins TRBV28 and TRBJ2-3; no definite D call. The CDR3 runs to 15 residues. Looked up from germline, CDR1 is MDHEN and CDR2 is SYDVKM. Trimming left V 5 bases short and J 6 bases short, with 18 bases between.

J is TRBJ2-5 and V is TRBV5-1, with a weak D call TRBD2 (5 bases). The V gene's germline CDR1 is SGHRS and CDR2 YFSETQ. This CDR3 has 13 residues. The V gene lost 2 bases and the J gene lost 5 bases, with 10 bases spanning the gap. In DNA, the CDR3 is TGCGCCAGCAGCTTAGCGCGAGGGGAGACCCAGTACTTC. Translated, it gives CASSLARGETQYF.

This clone has just a few counts. The gene calls are TRBV7-9 and TRBJ1-2; D gene uncertain. In germline, CDR1 is SEHNR, CDR2 FQNEAQ (reference sequence). Trimming removed 0 bases from V and 3 bases from J, with 5 bases in between. The CDR3 spans 13 residues. CDR3 sequence: CASSLAGHYGYTF. CDR3 coding DNA: TGTGCCAGCAGCTTAGCTGGCCACTATGGCTACACCTTC.

V gene TRBV2 combines with J gene TRBJ2-5, with a possible D match to TRBD2 (5 bases). This CDR3 has 13 amino acids. Trimming pared 7 bases from V and 5 bases from J, leaving 14 bases between. CDR1 and CDR2 (germline): SNHLY, FYNNEI. CDR3 DNA: TGTGCCAGCAACCCTAGCCTGATGGAGACCCAGTACTTC. Amino acids: CASNPSLMETQYF. Using reference TRBV2 and TRBJ2-5 for the parts outside the CDR3, the full variable domain is EPEVTQTPSHQVTQMGQEVILRCVPISNHLYFYWYRQILGQKVEFLVSFYNNEISEKSEIFDDQFSVERPDGSNFTLKIRSTKLEDSAMYFCASNPSLMETQYFGPGTRLLVL.

This chain uses TRBV9 with TRBJ1-2, with D hard to call. Germline CDR1 and CDR2: SGDLS and YYNGEE. The CDR3 loop spans 14 amino acids. V lost 4 bases and J lost 6, with 16 bases in between. Written as DNA, the CDR3 is TGTGCCAGCAGCCGATCCTCAATCTCTGATGGCTACACCTTC. Its translation is CASSRSSISDGYTF.

V is TRBV4-1 and J is TRBJ2-7, with D possibly TRBD1 on 5 matching bases. Germline V gene sequence: CDR1 MGHRA, CDR2 YSYEKL. V lost 3 bases, J lost 0 bases, and 15 bases lay in between. The CDR3 loop spans 16 amino acids. This CDR3 is CASSQQDILISYEQYF. Written as DNA, the CDR3 is TGCGCCAGCAGCCAGCAGGACATTTTGATCTCCTACGAGCAGTACTTC.

This clone was seen a handful of times. The chain recombines TRBV14 with TRBJ1-2; no reliable D call. Germline V CDR1 and CDR2: SGHDN, FVKESK. The CDR3 covers 14 residues. V gave up 0 bases and J gave up 4 bases, with 9 bases separating them. The CDR3 region has the DNA TGTGCCAGCAGCCAAGAGGGGAAGGGCTATGGCTACACCTTC. Translating gives CASSQEGKGYGYTF. The whole variable domain, remainder taken from reference TRBV14 and TRBJ1-2, is EAGVTQFPSHSVIEKGQTVTLRCDPISGHDNLYWYRRVMGKEIKFLLHFVKESKQDESGMPNNRFLAERTGGTYSTLKVQPAELEDSGVYFCASSQEGKGYGYTFGSGTRLTVV.

The chain combines TRBV30 with TRBJ2-3; D unclear. Trimming removed 2 bases at V and 6 bases at J, with 6 bases between. There are 11 residues in the CDR3. Germline V gene data show CDR1 as GTSNPN and CDR2 as SVGIG (reference sequence). The CDR3 DNA sequence: TGTGCCTGGAGTATTGGGGATACGCAGTATTTT. The encoded protein is CAWSIGDTQYF.

The chain is built from TRBV6-5 and TRBJ2-3, with D possibly matching TRBD1 (7 bases). V was shortened by 6 bases and J by 4 bases, with 14 bases between the two germline ends. The CDR3 runs to 14 residues. In germline, CDR1 is MNHEY, CDR2 SVGAGI. The CDR3 region is CASRLPGGPDTQYF. CDR3 in DNA: TGTGCCAGCAGGCTCCCAGGGGGGCCAGATACGCAGTATTTT.

This clone has just a few counts. The chain links TRBV4-3 to TRBJ2-2; TRBD2 matches at 15 bases. The V segment lost 2 bases and the J segment 4 bases; nucleotides outside the gene matches: 5. Per the germline V gene, CDR1 is LGHNA and CDR2 is YSLEER. The CDR3 is 18 residues long. CDR3 region: CASSQRTSGRAGTGELFF. The CDR3 coding sequence is TGCGCCAGCAGCCAACGGACTAGCGGGAGGGCGGGCACCGGGGAGCTGTTTTTT.

This clone was counted between two and nine times. The chain is built from TRBV29-1 and TRBJ2-1; 7 positions match TRBD2. Germline trimming cut 4 bases from V and 7 bases from J; bases unmatched to any gene: 4. The germline V gene encodes CDR1 SQVTM and CDR2 ANQGSEA. The CDR3 is 12 amino acids. For the CDR3, the DNA is TGCAGCGTTGGAGCGGGACGGAATGAGCAGTTCTTC. Protein: CSVGAGRNEQFF.

This clone was detected only a few times. The rearrangement links TRBV5-1 to TRBJ1-2; D ambiguous. Germline CDR1 is SGHRS and CDR2 is YFSETQ. This CDR3 spans 16 amino acids. Trimming shortened V by 0 bases and J by 4 bases, and 16 bases separated the two germline ends. The CDR3 protein is CASSLGSGGGGYGYTF. The CDR3 DNA sequence: TGCGCCAGCAGCTTGGGCTCCGGAGGAGGAGGCTATGGCTACACCTTC.